Described below is a single T cell receptor beta chain sequence and its context. RNA transcripts yielded amplified TCR beta CDR3 regions. Carried out on the TCR CDR3, a first-round RT-PCR used the HTBI primer set. TCRdb processed the multiplex PCR reads anew with MiXCR; each CDR3 protein has one entry. Among under 250,000 distinct CDR3 sequences, approximately 24% were seen once, and the ten largest hold 30% to 40%. This sample stems from a study of T cells in Graves' hyperthyroidism and ophthalmopathy. The receptor was derived from a woman aged 40 to 50 with Graves' ophthalmopathy. The sequenced sample was blood.

This CDR3 is CATKKRESYEQYF. CDR3 in DNA: TGTGCCACAAAGAAGCGGGAAAGCTACGAGCAGTACTTC. The chain carries TRBV28 and TRBJ2-7; 7 bases line up with TRBD2. Per germline, CDR1 MDHEN and CDR2 SYDVKM. V lost 10 bases to trimming and J lost 3 bases; unmatched junction nucleotides: 9. CDR3 length: 13 residues.